These T cell receptor beta chains were read from a single sample in a study of shared clonotypes between healthy human individuals. Measured with immunoSEQ multiplex PCR; TCRdb has only the in-frame clones, and not every one. The sample contains over a million clones, 96% of which appear only once. Sequenced sample: naive CD4+ T cells sorted from blood. The receptors stem from a man aged 30 to 39 in good health. The CDR3 runs from the conserved cysteine through the conserved F or W. Fields, in order: J gene, clone size, V gene, D gene, CDR3 protein, CDR3 DNA. The D gene is left open where the match is weak. Clone size is given for some rows only: seen once, a few or many times, or a class if the clone is expanded.

j_call: TRBJ2-1; clone_size: -; v_call: TRBV19; d_call: -; cdr3_aa: CASSISKTLRDEQFF; cdr3_nt: TGTGCCAGTAGTATTTCAAAAACCCTCAGGGATGAGCAGTTCTTC
j_call: TRBJ2-7; clone_size: once; v_call: TRBV5-5; d_call: -; cdr3_aa: CASSLVGGLYEQYF; cdr3_nt: TGTGCCAGCAGCTTGGTGGGCGGACTCTACGAGCAGTACTTC
j_call: TRBJ2-2; clone_size: -; v_call: TRBV7-7; d_call: -; cdr3_aa: CASRMPGTGELFF; cdr3_nt: TGTGCTAGCCGAATGCCGGGCACCGGGGAGCTGTTTTTT
j_call: TRBJ1-6; clone_size: -; v_call: TRBV4-2; d_call: TRBD1; cdr3_aa: CASSQESGGNSPLHF; cdr3_nt: TGTGCCAGCAGCCAGGAGTCAGGGGGCAATTCACCCCTCCACTTT
j_call: TRBJ2-7; clone_size: -; v_call: TRBV4-1; d_call: TRBD1; cdr3_aa: CASSPLDRTSSYEQYF; cdr3_nt: TGCGCCAGCAGCCCCCTGGACAGGACGAGCTCCTACGAGCAGTACTTC
j_call: TRBJ2-2; clone_size: once; v_call: TRBV9; d_call: TRBD2; cdr3_aa: CASSSGTSGTRFQEELFF; cdr3_nt: TGTGCCAGCAGCTCCGGGACTAGCGGGACTCGGTTTCAGGAGGAGCTGTTTTTT
j_call: TRBJ2-3; clone_size: -; v_call: TRBV29-1; d_call: -; cdr3_aa: CSVKLRGPTDTQYF; cdr3_nt: TGCAGCGTTAAGCTCCGGGGCCCCACAGATACGCAGTATTTT
j_call: TRBJ2-5; clone_size: -; v_call: TRBV7-6; d_call: -; cdr3_aa: CASSSGTQETQYF; cdr3_nt: TGTGCCAGCAGCTCCGGGACACAAGAGACCCAGTACTTC
j_call: TRBJ2-1; clone_size: once; v_call: TRBV28; d_call: -; cdr3_aa: CASSFDPADNEQFF; cdr3_nt: TGTGCCAGCAGTTTCGACCCGGCGGACAATGAGCAGTTCTTC
j_call: TRBJ2-1; clone_size: -; v_call: TRBV7-2; d_call: -; cdr3_aa: CASSTQRSGPQFF; cdr3_nt: TGTGCCAGCAGTACACAACGCTCGGGTCCACAGTTCTTC
j_call: TRBJ2-3; clone_size: -; v_call: TRBV9; d_call: TRBD2; cdr3_aa: CASSVGGGGTDTQYF; cdr3_nt: TGTGCCAGCAGCGTAGGGGGAGGGGGCACAGATACGCAGTATTTT
j_call: TRBJ2-7; clone_size: -; v_call: TRBV25-1; d_call: TRBD1; cdr3_aa: CASSAPSDRAEQYF; cdr3_nt: TGTGCCAGCAGTGCCCCCTCCGACAGGGCCGAGCAGTACTTC
j_call: TRBJ1-1; clone_size: -; v_call: TRBV28; d_call: -; cdr3_aa: CASSLTVANTEAFF; cdr3_nt: TGTGCCAGCAGTTTGACAGTTGCGAACACTGAAGCTTTCTTT
j_call: TRBJ2-2; clone_size: -; v_call: TRBV25-1; d_call: -; cdr3_aa: CASSVLPTGSGELFF; cdr3_nt: TGTGCCAGCAGTGTCCTACCTACAGGGAGCGGGGAGCTGTTTTTT
j_call: TRBJ2-6; clone_size: once; v_call: TRBV18; d_call: -; cdr3_aa: CASSPIGGSGANVLTF; cdr3_nt: TGTGCCAGCTCACCCATAGGGGGCTCTGGGGCCAACGTCCTGACTTTC
j_call: TRBJ2-1; clone_size: -; v_call: TRBV10-3; d_call: -; cdr3_aa: CAISGSSMDEQFF; cdr3_nt: TGTGCCATCAGTGGTTCTAGCATGGATGAGCAGTTCTTC
j_call: TRBJ2-1; clone_size: -; v_call: TRBV7-6; d_call: -; cdr3_aa: CASSLEEGWGTEAQEQFF; cdr3_nt: TGTGCCAGCAGCTTAGAGGAGGGTTGGGGGACAGAAGCCCAAGAGCAGTTCTTC
j_call: TRBJ2-1; clone_size: -; v_call: TRBV2; d_call: TRBD2; cdr3_aa: CASSEGLAGGPNYNEQFF; cdr3_nt: TGTGCCAGCAGTGAGGGACTAGCGGGAGGGCCAAACTACAATGAGCAGTTCTTC
j_call: TRBJ2-4; clone_size: -; v_call: TRBV4-3; d_call: -; cdr3_aa: CASSLGRTLAKNIQYF; cdr3_nt: TGCGCCAGCAGCCTCGGACGAACCCTAGCCAAAAACATTCAGTACTTC
j_call: TRBJ2-2; clone_size: -; v_call: TRBV28; d_call: TRBD2; cdr3_aa: CASRELAAGELFF; cdr3_nt: TGTGCCAGCAGGGAACTAGCGGCCGGGGAGCTGTTTTTT
j_call: TRBJ2-7; clone_size: -; v_call: TRBV5-4; d_call: TRBD2; cdr3_aa: CASSLGLAGGGEQYF; cdr3_nt: TGTGCCAGCAGCTTAGGACTAGCGGGAGGGGGCGAGCAGTACTTC
j_call: TRBJ2-3; clone_size: -; v_call: TRBV10-1; d_call: -; cdr3_aa: CASSDPAEGGDTQYF; cdr3_nt: TGCGCCAGCAGTGACCCAGCGGAGGGGGGAGATACGCAGTATTTT
j_call: TRBJ2-7; clone_size: once; v_call: TRBV18; d_call: TRBD2; cdr3_aa: CASSRLAGDLTYEQYF; cdr3_nt: TGTGCCAGCTCACGACTAGCGGGAGATCTGACCTACGAGCAGTACTTC
j_call: TRBJ2-3; clone_size: -; v_call: TRBV11-2; d_call: -; cdr3_aa: CASSPAWLSGTDTQYF; cdr3_nt: TGTGCCAGCAGCCCTGCATGGCTATCGGGCACAGATACGCAGTATTTT
j_call: TRBJ2-1; clone_size: -; v_call: TRBV10-2; d_call: TRBD1; cdr3_aa: CASSEGQFSYNEQFF; cdr3_nt: TGCGCCAGCAGCGAGGGACAGTTCTCCTACAATGAGCAGTTCTTC
j_call: TRBJ2-1; clone_size: -; v_call: TRBV4-1; d_call: TRBD1; cdr3_aa: CASSLTTGGNEQFF; cdr3_nt: TGCGCCAGCAGCCTCACCACAGGGGGCAACGAGCAGTTCTTC
j_call: TRBJ2-1; clone_size: -; v_call: TRBV5-1; d_call: TRBD1; cdr3_aa: CASSFSGRGNEQFF; cdr3_nt: TGCGCCAGCAGCTTTTCGGGCAGGGGGAATGAGCAGTTCTTC
j_call: TRBJ2-5; clone_size: -; v_call: TRBV18; d_call: -; cdr3_aa: CASSQLQETQYF; cdr3_nt: TGTGCCAGCTCGCAACTCCAAGAGACCCAGTACTTC
j_call: TRBJ2-1; clone_size: once; v_call: TRBV5-1; d_call: -; cdr3_aa: CASTREPEYNEQFF; cdr3_nt: TGCGCCAGCACCCGGGAACCAGAATACAATGAGCAGTTCTTC
j_call: TRBJ1-5; clone_size: once; v_call: TRBV2; d_call: -; cdr3_aa: CASKKDGVVNQPQHF; cdr3_nt: TGTGCCAGCAAGAAGGATGGGGTTGTCAATCAGCCCCAGCATTTT
j_call: TRBJ1-2; clone_size: once; v_call: TRBV9; d_call: -; cdr3_aa: CASSVGTANYGYTF; cdr3_nt: TGTGCCAGCAGCGTCGGTACAGCCAACTATGGCTACACCTTC
j_call: TRBJ1-2; clone_size: -; v_call: TRBV18; d_call: -; cdr3_aa: CASSPPSVGGAGYTF; cdr3_nt: TGTGCCAGCTCACCACCCTCCGTGGGGGGCGCCGGCTACACCTTC
j_call: TRBJ2-2; clone_size: -; v_call: TRBV28; d_call: TRBD1; cdr3_aa: CASSLPGQGLTGELFF; cdr3_nt: TGTGCCAGCAGTTTACCCGGACAGGGATTAACCGGGGAGCTGTTTTTT
j_call: TRBJ1-1; clone_size: -; v_call: TRBV19; d_call: -; cdr3_aa: CASSGGPVNTEAFF; cdr3_nt: TGTGCCAGTAGTGGAGGCCCAGTGAACACTGAAGCTTTCTTT
j_call: TRBJ2-2; clone_size: once; v_call: TRBV5-1; d_call: TRBD2; cdr3_aa: CASSLLAGAGTGELFF; cdr3_nt: TGCGCCAGCAGCCTACTAGCGGGAGCGGGCACCGGGGAGCTGTTTTTT
j_call: TRBJ1-2; clone_size: -; v_call: TRBV18; d_call: -; cdr3_aa: CASSPGYSNYGYTF; cdr3_nt: TGTGCCAGCTCACCAGGCTACAGTAACTATGGCTACACCTTC
j_call: TRBJ2-7; clone_size: -; v_call: TRBV7-2; d_call: -; cdr3_aa: CASSLSGYEQYF; cdr3_nt: TGTGCCAGCAGCTTAAGCGGCTACGAGCAGTACTTC
j_call: TRBJ2-5; clone_size: -; v_call: TRBV7-9; d_call: TRBD2; cdr3_aa: CASSPVAGGEETQYF; cdr3_nt: TGTGCCAGCAGCCCAGTAGCGGGAGGGGAAGAGACCCAGTACTTC
j_call: TRBJ2-5; clone_size: once; v_call: TRBV6-5; d_call: TRBD2; cdr3_aa: CASSSPGTSQETQYF; cdr3_nt: TGTGCCAGCAGTTCGCCCGGGACTAGTCAGGAGACCCAGTACTTC
j_call: TRBJ2-7; clone_size: -; v_call: TRBV19; d_call: TRBD2; cdr3_aa: CASSIGTSGIYEQYF; cdr3_nt: TGTGCCAGTAGTATAGGGACTAGCGGAATTTACGAGCAGTACTTC
j_call: TRBJ2-5; clone_size: once; v_call: TRBV18; d_call: TRBD2; cdr3_aa: CASSPPPPGGARETQYF; cdr3_nt: TGTGCCAGCTCACCCCCTCCCCCGGGGGGAGCGAGAGAGACCCAGTACTTC
j_call: TRBJ2-1; clone_size: -; v_call: TRBV5-1; d_call: TRBD1; cdr3_aa: CASSFDRANNEQFF; cdr3_nt: TGCGCCAGCAGCTTCGACAGGGCCAACAATGAGCAGTTCTTC
j_call: TRBJ2-4; clone_size: -; v_call: TRBV6-1; d_call: -; cdr3_aa: CASRRARGDIQYF; cdr3_nt: TGTGCCAGCAGGCGGGCGAGAGGGGACATTCAGTACTTC
j_call: TRBJ2-5; clone_size: -; v_call: TRBV9; d_call: -; cdr3_aa: CASSVDRFYGTQYF; cdr3_nt: TGTGCCAGCAGCGTTGACCGATTCTACGGGACCCAGTACTTC
j_call: TRBJ2-1; clone_size: -; v_call: TRBV11-2; d_call: TRBD2; cdr3_aa: CASSSGTTNEQFF; cdr3_nt: TGTGCCAGCAGCTCGGGGACTACAAATGAGCAGTTCTTC
j_call: TRBJ2-1; clone_size: -; v_call: TRBV18; d_call: TRBD2; cdr3_aa: CASSPRTVGLAAILNEQFF; cdr3_nt: TGTGCCAGCTCACCACGAACTGTGGGACTAGCGGCTATTCTCAATGAGCAGTTCTTC
j_call: TRBJ1-2; clone_size: -; v_call: TRBV18; d_call: -; cdr3_aa: CASSPVPGRIYGYTF; cdr3_nt: TGTGCCAGCTCCCCTGTGCCGGGACGGATCTATGGCTACACCTTC
j_call: TRBJ2-2; clone_size: -; v_call: TRBV7-9; d_call: -; cdr3_aa: CASSSNGGGATGELFF; cdr3_nt: TGTGCCAGCAGCTCCAACGGTGGAGGGGCCACCGGGGAGCTGTTTTTT
j_call: TRBJ2-5; clone_size: -; v_call: TRBV7-8; d_call: TRBD2; cdr3_aa: CASSLKGWSGSLSWYQETQYF; cdr3_nt: TGTGCCAGCAGCTTAAAGGGATGGAGCGGGAGCCTGTCTTGGTACCAAGAGACCCAGTACTTC
j_call: TRBJ2-1; clone_size: -; v_call: TRBV5-1; d_call: -; cdr3_aa: CASSAYRSSYNEQFF; cdr3_nt: TGCGCCAGCAGCGCCTACAGGTCCTCCTACAATGAGCAGTTCTTC
j_call: TRBJ2-7; clone_size: -; v_call: TRBV19; d_call: TRBD2; cdr3_aa: CASSTSGSSYEQYF; cdr3_nt: TGTGCCAGTAGTACAAGCGGGAGTTCCTACGAGCAGTACTTC
j_call: TRBJ1-2; clone_size: -; v_call: TRBV28; d_call: TRBD1; cdr3_aa: CASSQGVRWNGYTF; cdr3_nt: TGTGCCAGCAGCCAGGGGGTAAGATGGAATGGCTACACCTTC
j_call: TRBJ1-2; clone_size: once; v_call: TRBV5-1; d_call: TRBD1; cdr3_aa: CASSLGTGGLYGYTF; cdr3_nt: TGCGCCAGCAGCTTAGGGACAGGGGGCCTTTATGGCTACACCTTC
j_call: TRBJ2-1; clone_size: -; v_call: TRBV28; d_call: TRBD1; cdr3_aa: CASSPPRGRVGNEQFF; cdr3_nt: TGTGCCAGCAGTCCTCCCAGGGGGCGCGTTGGCAATGAGCAGTTCTTC
j_call: TRBJ2-7; clone_size: -; v_call: TRBV7-8; d_call: TRBD2; cdr3_aa: CASSLLAGGISEQYF; cdr3_nt: TGTGCCAGCAGCCTTCTAGCGGGAGGTATAAGTGAGCAGTACTTC
j_call: TRBJ2-2; clone_size: -; v_call: TRBV5-1; d_call: TRBD1; cdr3_aa: CASSLGQGGTGELFF; cdr3_nt: TGCGCCAGCAGCTTGGGACAGGGGGGCACCGGGGAGCTGTTTTTT
j_call: TRBJ2-7; clone_size: -; v_call: TRBV18; d_call: -; cdr3_aa: CASSPTYEQYF; cdr3_nt: TGTGCCAGCTCACCAACCTACGAGCAGTACTTC
j_call: TRBJ1-2; clone_size: few; v_call: TRBV2; d_call: TRBD1; cdr3_aa: CASSVPPGQKSHTF; cdr3_nt: TGTGCCAGCAGTGTGCCTCCGGGACAGAAATCCCACACCTTC